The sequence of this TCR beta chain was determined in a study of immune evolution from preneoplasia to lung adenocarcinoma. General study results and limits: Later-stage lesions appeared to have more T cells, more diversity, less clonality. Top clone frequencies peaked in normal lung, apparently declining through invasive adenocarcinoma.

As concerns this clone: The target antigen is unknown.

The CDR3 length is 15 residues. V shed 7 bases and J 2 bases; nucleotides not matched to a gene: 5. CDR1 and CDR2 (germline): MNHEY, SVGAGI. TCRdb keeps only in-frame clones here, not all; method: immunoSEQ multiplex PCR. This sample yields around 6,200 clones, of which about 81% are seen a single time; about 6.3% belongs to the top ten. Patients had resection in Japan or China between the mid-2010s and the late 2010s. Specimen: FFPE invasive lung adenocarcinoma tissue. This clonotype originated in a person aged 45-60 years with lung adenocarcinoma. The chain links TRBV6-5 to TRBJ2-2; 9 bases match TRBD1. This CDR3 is CASKKQGANTGELFF. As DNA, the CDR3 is TGTGCCAGCAAAAAACAGGGGGCAAACACCGGGGAGCTGTTTTTT.